This T cell receptor beta chain was recorded in a study of blood T cells in healthy people across ages. CDR3 length equals 13 residues. CDR1 is SQVTM and CDR2 is ANQGSEA in the germline V gene. A second PCR, run for roughly 7 to 11 cycles, used a sample-barcoded 5' primer plus a J-beta primer mix. TCRdb reprocessed the 5' RACE reads with MiXCR, giving one entry per CDR3 protein. Of more than 1,000,000 distinct CDR3 sequences listed, 25% were seen once; the top ten hold around 0.75%. These data also featured in a second study, about T cells of mothers and their children. This second report adds: A few healthy Caucasian mothers and their six children donated. Per child, around 3 million TCR beta CDR3 reads were obtained, against over 9 million per mother. Overlap ran slightly, non-significantly higher for related than unrelated mother-child pairs.

The origin of this receptor is a girl aged 2-10 years in good health. The sequenced sample was blood. The rearrangement joins TRBV29-1 to TRBJ2-1, with D unresolved. The J call may be in error: the DNA end matches TRBJ2-5 better. This chain's CDR3 is CSVLLGVGETQYF. CDR3 DNA: TGCAGCGTCCTCTTAGGTGTGGGGGAGACCCAGTACTTC.